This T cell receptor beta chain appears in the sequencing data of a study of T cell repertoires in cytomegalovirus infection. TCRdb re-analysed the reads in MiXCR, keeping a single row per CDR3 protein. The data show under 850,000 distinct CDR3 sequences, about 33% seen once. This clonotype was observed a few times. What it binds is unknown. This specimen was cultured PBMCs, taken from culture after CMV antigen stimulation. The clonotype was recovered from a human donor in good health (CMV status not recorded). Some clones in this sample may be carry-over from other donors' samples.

The CDR3 coding sequence is TGTGCCAGCAGCTCAACAGGGGGTACGTGGGATACGCAGTATTTT. It codes for CASSSTGGTWDTQYF. The chain employs TRBV7-6 and TRBJ2-3; 8 bases fit TRBD1. With V trimmed by 4 bases and J by 6 bases, 9 bases remained unmatched. The CDR3 loop spans 15 amino acids. Germline values: CDR1 SGHVS, CDR2 FNYEAQ.